This paragraph covers one T cell receptor (beta chain) sequence. Profiling relied on immunoSEQ multiplex PCR, and the TCRdb table lists in-frame clones only, not all of them. This table has 60,000 or so clones, roughly nine tenths appearing once. The data stem from a study of T cell changes during pregnancy in multiple sclerosis. The sample was peripheral blood, taken in the first trimester of pregnancy. The TCR sequence derives from a female donor with multiple sclerosis, enrolled in a pregnancy study.

DNA for the CDR3: TGTGCCAGCAGTTACCGACAGGGGGACAATCAGCCCCAGCATTTT. This codes for CASSYRQGDNQPQHF. This chain joins TRBV6-5 and TRBJ1-5; 9 bases line up with TRBD1. Germline CDR1 MNHEY, CDR2 SVGAGI. The CDR3 extends over 15 amino acids. V lost 2 bases to trimming and J lost 3 bases; unmatched junction nucleotides: 2.